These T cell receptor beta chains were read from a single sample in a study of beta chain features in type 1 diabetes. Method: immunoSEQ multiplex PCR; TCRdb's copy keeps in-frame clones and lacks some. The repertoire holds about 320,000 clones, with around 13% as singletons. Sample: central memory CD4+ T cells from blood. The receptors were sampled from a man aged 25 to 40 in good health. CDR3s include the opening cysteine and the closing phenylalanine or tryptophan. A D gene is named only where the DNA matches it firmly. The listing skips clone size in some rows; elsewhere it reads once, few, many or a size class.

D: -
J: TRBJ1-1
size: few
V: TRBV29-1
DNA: TGCAGCGTTGTATCAGCAGCCATGAACACTGAAGCTTTCTTT
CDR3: CSVVSAAMNTEAFF

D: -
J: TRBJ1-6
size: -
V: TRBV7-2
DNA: TGTGCCAGCAGCTTAGCGGGCGCAGGCCATAATTCACCCCTCCACTTT
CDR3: CASSLAGAGHNSPLHF

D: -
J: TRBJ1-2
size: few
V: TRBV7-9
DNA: TGTGCCAGCAGCTTAGAACAGGGTGACTATGGCTACACCTTC
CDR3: CASSLEQGDYGYTF

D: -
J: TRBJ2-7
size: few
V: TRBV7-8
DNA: TGTGCCAGCAGCTTTGGCAGGCGAATCACCTACGAGCAGTACTTC
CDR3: CASSFGRRITYEQYF

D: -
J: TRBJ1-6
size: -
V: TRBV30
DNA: TGTGCCTGGAGTAGGGGACATGGAATTTCACCCCTCCACTTT
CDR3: CAWSRGHGISPLHF

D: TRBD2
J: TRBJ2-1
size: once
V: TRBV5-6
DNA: TGTGCCAGCAGCTTGTCCGCGGGGGAGGAGCAGTTCTTC
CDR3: CASSLSAGEEQFF

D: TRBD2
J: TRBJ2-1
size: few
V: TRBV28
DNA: TGTGCCAGCAGCTTGACTAGCGGGGGGGCTGGCCAGTTCTTC
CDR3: CASSLTSGGAGQFF

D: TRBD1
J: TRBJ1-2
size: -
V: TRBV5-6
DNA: TGTGCCAGCTTCCGGGACAGAAGGGATGGCTACACCTTC
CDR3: CASFRDRRDGYTF

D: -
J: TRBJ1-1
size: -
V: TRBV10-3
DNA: TGTGCCATCCAATTAAGTAAGGACACTGAAGCTTTCTTT
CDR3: CAIQLSKDTEAFF

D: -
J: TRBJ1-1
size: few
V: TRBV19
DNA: TGTGCCAGTAGTACGCCTACGCAGGGGTGGGAAGCTTTCTTT
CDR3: CASSTPTQGWEAFF

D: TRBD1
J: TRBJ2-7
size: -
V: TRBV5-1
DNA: TGCGCCAGCAGCTTAGTGTCCGGGACAGGGATCGAGCAGTACTTC
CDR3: CASSLVSGTGIEQYF

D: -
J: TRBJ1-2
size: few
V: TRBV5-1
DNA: TGCGCCAGCAGCTCAAAAACGGGAAACTATGGCTACACCTTC
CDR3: CASSSKTGNYGYTF

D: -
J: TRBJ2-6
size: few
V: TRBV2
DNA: TGTGCCAGCAGCCCGCTGGGGTCCGGGGCCAACGTCCTGACTTTC
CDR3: CASSPLGSGANVLTF

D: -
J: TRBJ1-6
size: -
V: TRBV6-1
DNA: TGTGCCAGCAGTGAAGTACGGGGAGGACAGCTAAATTCACCCCTCCACTTT
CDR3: CASSEVRGGQLNSPLHF

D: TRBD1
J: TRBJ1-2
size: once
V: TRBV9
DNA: TGTGCCAGCAGCTCAACCGGGACAGGCTCTAACTATGGCTACACCTTC
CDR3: CASSSTGTGSNYGYTF

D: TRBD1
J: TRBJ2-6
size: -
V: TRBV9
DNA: TGTGCCAGCAGCGGCGGACAGGGGGCTCCTCCCGGACGCTCTGGGGCCAACGTCCTGACTTTC
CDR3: CASSGGQGAPPGRSGANVLTF

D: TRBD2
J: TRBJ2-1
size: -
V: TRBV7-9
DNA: TGTGCCAGCAGCTTAGTAGTTGACGGGGGGGCAGTTGAGCAGTTCTTC
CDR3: CASSLVVDGGAVEQFF

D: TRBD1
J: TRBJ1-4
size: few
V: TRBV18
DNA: TGTGCCAGCTCACAGACAGGGGGGAATGAAAAACTGTTTTTT
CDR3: CASSQTGGNEKLFF

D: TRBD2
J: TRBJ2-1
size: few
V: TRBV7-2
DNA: TGTGCCAGCAGCAAGACTAGCTTCTATGAGCAGTTCTTC
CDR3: CASSKTSFYEQFF

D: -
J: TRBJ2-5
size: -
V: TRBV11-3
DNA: TGTGCCAGCGGGAGGTCTGGGGTGTCAGGGACCCAGTACTTC
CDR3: CASGRSGVSGTQYF

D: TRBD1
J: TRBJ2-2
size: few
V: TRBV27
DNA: TGTGCCAGCAGTCACCGGACAGGGGTGCCCGGGGAGCTGTTTTTT
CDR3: CASSHRTGVPGELFF

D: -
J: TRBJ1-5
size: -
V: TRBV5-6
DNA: TGTGCCAGCAGCTTGAGCTGGGATAGCAATCAGCTCCAGCATTTT
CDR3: CASSLSWDSNQLQHF